This TCR beta chain was observed in a study of cytomegalovirus exposure and HLA in healthy donors (dated by TCRdb to 2017 to 2019). About the investigation overall: According to an earlier analysis of 587 of the donors, about 179 million T cells yielded roughly 100 million unique TCR beta sequences and about 300 Gb of sequence data. About 300 gigabases of sequencing data and approximately 85 million unique TCR sequences were included in an early release covering about 700 HLA-typed donors. Of the approximately 400 genotyped donors, 70% to 90% were placed in the genetic ancestry cluster associated with self-reported Caucasian donors. The study aimed to test whether cataloging public T cell receptors could reveal signatures of past pathogen exposure. The T cell repertoires of under 700 subjects were profiled by immunosequencing and related to cytomegalovirus serostatus. A separate validation cohort of approximately 130 different subjects was used in addition to the roughly 620-subject first cohort. The study combined high-throughput TCR immunosequencing, statistical association of individual TCRs with disease status, and machine learning to predict cytomegalovirus infection status. A later analysis re-examined previously published TCR beta repertoires from more than 650 donors and added high-resolution HLA genotyping to investigate patterns of TCR occurrence. In the later analysis, no new phenotypic data were used to find candidate immune exposures; instead, reliance was placed on TCR beta sequences and their occurrence across donors. An earlier analysis of several hundred of the donors used high-throughput TCR beta sequencing to judge whether each TCR beta V gene segment behaved as functional or pseudogenic. Alongside the repertoire data, information on donor age, sex, ethnicity and CMV serostatus was compiled. A later genetic analysis took genome-wide SNP genotypes for about three fifths of the 666 donors and used that subset as a discovery cohort. Every repertoire in the discovery cohort had been generated on one and the same sequencing platform. Both class I and class II loci were covered by HLA typing, at four-digit resolution. The number of donors typed differed by locus, with roughly 629-640 for A, B, C, DRB1 and DQB1, 522 for DQA1, 600 to 610 for DPA1, and some 440 for DPB1. Roughly five DR-DQ haplotypes were handled as single units for association and clustering, since linkage in the cohort was strong. On average, over 200,000 unique TCR beta nucleotide sequences were sequenced per donor among 398 genotyped donors of the cohort, with 15% to 20% of those sequences being non-productive.

Overall results and qualifications from the work: In a later analysis, most CMV-associated TCR beta chains were found to appear HLA-restricted, with HLA associations seemingly driven largely by CMV exposure. Compared with the roughly 700-donor mean, donors in an Asian-associated ancestry cluster had fewer N-insertions in productive TCRs, according to a later genetic analysis. While some public TCRs were present in many individuals, most TCR sequences turned up only very rarely across donors. A later analysis found that HLA-associated TCR beta chains were more clonally expanded and had lower generation probabilities than equally common non-associated chains. A cluster of highly shared sequence variants was judged likely to represent a technical artifact of the sequencing pipeline. A further reported finding was that TCR beta sequences accurately predicted the HLA-A and HLA-B alleles for most subjects in the first cohort. Sequencing depth was assumed to be roughly uniform across donors in the presence/absence analyses, though that assumption may not hold. A few of the identified cytomegalovirus-associated TCR beta chains were confirmed in vitro to be specific for cytomegalovirus antigens. The cohort was sequenced for TCR beta chains only, and without alpha or paired-chain data the features that could be detected were limited. Because some donors lacked HLA typing at each locus, the association tests relied only on the typed subset. In a later analysis, several top co-occurrence clusters were reported to appear linked to parvovirus B19, influenza, CMV and Epstein-Barr virus. The study listed 150 to 200 TCR beta chains as associated with cytomegalovirus. The classifier was reported to diagnose cytomegalovirus status with high specificity and sensitivity in both the original and validation cohorts. The authors suggested that the approach could potentially be generalized to other disease states and immunological phenotypes. Immune exposure information for the cohort was limited to CMV serostatus. Because counts were too low, some 17 rarely observed V segments, including chromosome 9 orphons, were left out of the earlier analysis of a few hundred of the donors. In an earlier analysis of about 550 of the donors, most TCR beta V segments were observed in productive rearrangements about 87% or about 30% of the time, broadly matching IMGT annotations. Linkage disequilibrium might explain the correlated functional status among segregating V segments, but an unknown experimental factor could not be excluded. A later genetic analysis associated a missense DCLRE1C variant with V-gene and J-gene trimming of TCR beta chains, and an independent cohort replicated the association. Strong co-occurrence of HLA alleles, especially DR and DQ, made assigning TCR associations to individual alleles difficult. Some IMGT-functional V segments, including TRBV6-2 and TRBV6-3, could not be distinguished by the 87-base-pair reads and were therefore excluded. According to a later analysis, TCR association rates differed among HLA loci, with DRB1 alleles showing the most associated TCRs and HLA-C alleles showing the fewest. At a false discovery rate of 0.05, a later analysis linked around 17,000 TCR beta sequences to specific HLA alleles.

The library relied on the immunoSEQ multiplex PCR assay. A mixture of 60 forward primers for TCR Vbeta segments and 13 reverse primers for TCR Jbeta segments was used in the multiplex PCR. The CDR3 region of rearranged TCR beta genes was amplified from genomic DNA with a multiplex PCR assay. The Illumina HiSeq System was used to sequence the amplified TCR beta libraries as 87-base-pair reads. As for the authors' bioinformatics: Across the roughly 670 repertoires, a later analysis counted tens of millions of unique TCR beta chains, around 11 million of which were shared by at least two donors. Raw reads were error-corrected and collapsed into unique sequences by a nearest-neighbor algorithm in which closely related sequences were merged to remove PCR and sequencing errors. CDR3 sequences were aligned to IMGT reference sequences to assign V, D and J gene segments. For a sequence to be retained, at least a six-nucleotide match to both a V gene segment and a J gene segment was required. Rearrangements were called productive when the CDR3 lacked stop codons and stayed in frame with V and J; all others were non-productive. Following IMGT convention, CDR3 was defined as the stretch from the second conserved V-encoded cysteine up to the conserved J-encoded phenylalanine. In an earlier analysis of around 640 of the donors, sequences lacking an unambiguous match to a single V gene segment were excluded. An earlier analysis of roughly 590 of the donors called V segments functional above 56.7% productive rearrangements and segregating when the between-donor standard deviation exceeded 5%. To diagnose cytomegalovirus status from the catalog of TCR beta chain sequences, a statistical classification framework was built. A later analysis assigned V and J genes by comparing TCR nucleotide sequences with IMGT/GENE-DB human TR gene sequences. A later analysis assigned CDR3 sequences and most-parsimonious VDJ recombination scenarios with the TCRdist pipeline. In a later analysis, every TCR beta chain was defined by the combination of its CDR3 amino acid sequence and its V-gene family, and reads without a unique V-gene family were dropped. As a way to deal with suspected cross-contamination and a sequencing artifact, a later analysis dropped nearly 600 nucleotide sequences that were highly shared and had low generation probability. A later analysis calculated a clonal expansion index for each public chain from normalized within-repertoire ranks of inferred template counts. A later analysis computed generation probabilities with a VDJ recombination model fitted to out-of-frame rearrangements, and checked the results against IGoR. A later analysis scored TCR-TCR, TCR-HLA and TCR-CMV co-occurrence with hypergeometric tests, applying a repertoire-size bias correction to TCR pairs. To estimate false discovery rates, a later analysis permuted the HLA or CMV assignments 20 times. In a later analysis, co-occurring TCRs were grouped with DBSCAN, and TCRdist sequence similarity was added when clustering was performed within HLA-allele-positive subsets. For co-occurrence clustering, repertoires with fewer than 30,000 or more than 120,000 public chains were excluded, along with 4 to 6 repertoires with anomalous nucleotide sharing. As stored in TCRdb, this immuneACCESS dataset retains in-frame rearrangements with V and J assigned. A fraction of the clones does not appear; measured against another copy, unresolved V genes explain less than half of the discrepancy, and the remainder lacks a known reason. V, J and clone size were drawn from that table, and D and trimming were deduced from the DNA. The sample table records fewer than 150,000 clones; approximately 83% of these occur just once. 3.5% to 5% of the sample is in the top ten clones.

CDR1 ENHRY and CDR2 SYGVKD are derived from the germline V gene. The CDR3 numbers 16 residues from cysteine through phenylalanine. CDR3 DNA only is kept here, 48 bases in frame from base 1. Between the V and J ends, shortened by 7 bases and 2 bases respectively, the junction contains 20 bases. In total, roughly 710 healthy bone marrow donors made up the cohort. All cohort members were sampled while nominally healthy, although unrecorded immune exposures were likely present. The donor tested CMV seropositive and was one of the 289 seropositive cohort members. Each donor provided a peripheral blood sample, and peripheral blood mononuclear cells were used for TCR beta sequencing. Genomic DNA extraction from the blood cell samples was performed with the Qiagen DNeasy Blood Extraction Kit. About this clone: This receptor's antigen is unknown. The input lacks base qualities; no much larger clone sits a single base away.

The sequenced sample consisted of PBMCs. This receptor was taken from a man aged 35-49 years in good health and CMV-seropositive. The V gene is TRBV10-3 and the J gene is TRBJ1-2, with the D gene uncertain. CDR3 reads: CAINPLGRGLNYGYTF. In nucleotide form, the sequence is TGTGCCATCAACCCTCTGGGCCGTGGGCTAAACTATGGCTACACCTTC.